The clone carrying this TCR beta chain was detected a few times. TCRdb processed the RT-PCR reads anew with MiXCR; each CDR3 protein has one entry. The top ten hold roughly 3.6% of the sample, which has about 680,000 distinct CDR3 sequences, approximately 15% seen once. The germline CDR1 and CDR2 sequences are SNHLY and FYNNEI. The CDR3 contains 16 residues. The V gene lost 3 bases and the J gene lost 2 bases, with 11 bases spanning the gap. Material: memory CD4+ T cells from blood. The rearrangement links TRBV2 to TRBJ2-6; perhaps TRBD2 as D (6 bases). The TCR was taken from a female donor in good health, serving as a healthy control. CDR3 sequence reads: CASSESREPGANVLTF. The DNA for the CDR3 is TGTGCCAGCAGTGAGAGTCGGGAGCCTGGGGCCAACGTCCTGACTTTC. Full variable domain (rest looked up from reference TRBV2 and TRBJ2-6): EPEVTQTPSHQVTQMGQEVILRCVPISNHLYFYWYRQILGQKVEFLVSFYNNEISEKSEIFDDQFSVERPDGSNFTLKIRSTKLEDSAMYFCASSESREPGANVLTFGAGSRLTVL.